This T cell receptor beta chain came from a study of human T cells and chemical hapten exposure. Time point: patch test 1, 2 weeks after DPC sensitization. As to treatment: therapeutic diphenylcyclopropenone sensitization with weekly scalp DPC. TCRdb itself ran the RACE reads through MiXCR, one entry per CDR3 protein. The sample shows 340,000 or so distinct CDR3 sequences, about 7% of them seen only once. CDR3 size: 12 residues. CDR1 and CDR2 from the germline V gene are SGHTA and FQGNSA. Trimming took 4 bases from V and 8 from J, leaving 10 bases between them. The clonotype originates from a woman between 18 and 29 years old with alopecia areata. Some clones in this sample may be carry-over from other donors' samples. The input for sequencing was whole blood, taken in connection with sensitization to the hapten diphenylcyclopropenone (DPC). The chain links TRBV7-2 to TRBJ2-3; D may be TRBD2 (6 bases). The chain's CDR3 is CASSSDGGTQYF. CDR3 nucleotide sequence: TGTGCCAGCAGCTCGGACGGGGGTACGCAGTATTTT. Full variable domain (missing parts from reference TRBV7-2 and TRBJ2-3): GAGVSQSPSNKVTEKGKDVELRCDPISGHTALYWYRQSLGQGLEFLIYFQGNSAPDKSGLPSDRFSAERTGGSVSTLTIQRTQQEDSAVYLCASSSDGGTQYFGPGTRLTVL.